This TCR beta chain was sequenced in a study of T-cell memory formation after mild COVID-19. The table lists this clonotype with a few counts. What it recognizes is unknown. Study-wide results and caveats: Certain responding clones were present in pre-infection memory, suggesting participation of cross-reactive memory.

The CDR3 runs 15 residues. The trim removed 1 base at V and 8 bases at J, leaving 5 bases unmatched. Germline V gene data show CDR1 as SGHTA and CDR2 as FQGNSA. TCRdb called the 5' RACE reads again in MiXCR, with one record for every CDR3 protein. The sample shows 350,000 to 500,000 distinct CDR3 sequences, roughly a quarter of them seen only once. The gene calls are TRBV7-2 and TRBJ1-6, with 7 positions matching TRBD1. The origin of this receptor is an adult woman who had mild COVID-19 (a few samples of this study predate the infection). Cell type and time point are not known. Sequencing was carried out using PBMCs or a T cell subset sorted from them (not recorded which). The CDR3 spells CASSLDRDSYSPLHF. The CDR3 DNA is TGTGCCAGCAGCTTAGATCGGGACAGCTATTCACCCCTCCACTTT.